These T cell receptor beta chains were read from a single sample in a study of T cell repertoires in cytomegalovirus infection. These TCRs' antigens remain unknown. Via MiXCR, TCRdb re-called the reads, giving one row per CDR3 protein. The sample includes approximately 300,000 distinct CDR3 sequences, roughly 25% seen only once; the top ten take 13%. Sequencing used cultured PBMCs, obtained from culture after CMV antigen stimulation. The receptors were gathered from a human donor in good health (CMV status not recorded). Some clones in this sample may be carry-over from other donors' samples. CDR3s include the opening cysteine and the closing phenylalanine or tryptophan. D genes are given only for firm matches. The size entry is marked missing in some rows and otherwise reads once, few, many or a size class.

clone_size d_call j_call v_call cdr3_aa cdr3_nt
many TRBD2 TRBJ2-1 TRBV10-2 CASSLTSGRFDEQFF TGCGCCAGCAGCTTGACTAGCGGGAGATTCGATGAGCAGTTCTTC
NA NA TRBJ1-3 TRBV11-2 CASSSPLRQEAYGNTIYF TGTGCCAGCAGCTCCCCGCTGAGACAGGAGGCTTACGGAAACACCATATATTTT
NA NA TRBJ1-2 TRBV7-9 CASSYNPTANYGYTF TGTGCCAGCAGCTACAACCCGACAGCTAACTATGGCTACACCTTC
many TRBD1 TRBJ1-5 TRBV12-3/TRBV12-4 CASSLGTGLTQPQHF TGTGCCAGCAGTTTGGGGACAGGGTTGACACAGCCCCAGCATTTT
many NA TRBJ1-2 TRBV7-2 CASSLGTDSPYTF TGTGCCAGCAGCTTAGGTACGGACAGTCCCTACACCTTC
NA NA TRBJ2-1 TRBV7-9 CASTPPRTASVPHEQFF TGTGCCAGCACCCCCCCTAGGACAGCCTCAGTACCTCATGAGCAGTTCTTC
few TRBD2 TRBJ2-7 TRBV20-1 CSALSGSATYEQYF TGCAGTGCTCTTAGCGGGAGCGCTACCTACGAGCAGTACTTC
few NA TRBJ1-4 TRBV12-3/TRBV12-4 CASSPLGLGTGKLFF TGTGCCAGCAGCCCTCTGGGGTTGGGTACCGGAAAACTGTTTTTT
many NA TRBJ2-1 TRBV12-3/TRBV12-4 CASSLTVEGNEQFF TGTGCCAGCAGCCTGACAGTCGAGGGCAATGAGCAGTTCTTC
many NA TRBJ2-7 TRBV7-6 CASSLEGVSSYEQYF TGTGCCAGCAGCTTGGAGGGGGTCAGCTCCTACGAGCAGTACTTC
NA TRBD1 TRBJ2-5 TRBV6-5 CASSYSGTGNRETQYF TGTGCCAGCAGTTATTCCGGGACAGGGAATCGAGAGACCCAGTACTTC
NA TRBD1 TRBJ1-1 TRBV6-6 CASSYPPSGGGRNTEAFF TGTGCCAGCAGTTACCCGCCGTCAGGGGGCGGTCGGAACACTGAAGCTTTCTTT
few NA TRBJ2-1 TRBV7-7 CASSLEAGNEQFF TGTGCTAGCAGCTTAGAAGCCGGGAATGAGCAGTTCTTC
few NA TRBJ2-5 TRBV20-1 CSARDSQSIGETQYF TGCAGTGCTAGAGATAGCCAGTCTATAGGGGAGACCCAGTACTTC
NA TRBD1 TRBJ2-1 TRBV20-1 CSASPGTGNYNEQFF TGCAGTGCTAGCCCGGGGACAGGGAACTACAATGAGCAGTTCTTC